The present entry profiles one TCR beta chain with its context. TCRdb keeps only in-frame clones here, not all; method: immunoSEQ multiplex PCR. The sample holds under 95,000 clones, around nine tenths seen once. The data belong to a study of T cell changes during pregnancy in multiple sclerosis. The sequenced sample was CD4+ T cells from peripheral blood mononuclear cells, obtained before pregnancy. This receptor was taken from a female donor with multiple sclerosis, enrolled in a pregnancy study.

The CDR3 DNA sequence: TGTGCCAGCAGCTTGGCCCCCAGGGTTCAGCCCCAGCATTTT. Protein product: CASSLAPRVQPQHF. The chain combines TRBV5-5 with TRBJ1-5, with a possible D match to TRBD1 (5 bases). Germline V gene data show CDR1 as SGHKS and CDR2 as YYEKEE (reference sequence). This CDR3 comprises 14 residues. The ends were cut back, 0 bases at V and 6 bases at J, with 10 bases in the middle.